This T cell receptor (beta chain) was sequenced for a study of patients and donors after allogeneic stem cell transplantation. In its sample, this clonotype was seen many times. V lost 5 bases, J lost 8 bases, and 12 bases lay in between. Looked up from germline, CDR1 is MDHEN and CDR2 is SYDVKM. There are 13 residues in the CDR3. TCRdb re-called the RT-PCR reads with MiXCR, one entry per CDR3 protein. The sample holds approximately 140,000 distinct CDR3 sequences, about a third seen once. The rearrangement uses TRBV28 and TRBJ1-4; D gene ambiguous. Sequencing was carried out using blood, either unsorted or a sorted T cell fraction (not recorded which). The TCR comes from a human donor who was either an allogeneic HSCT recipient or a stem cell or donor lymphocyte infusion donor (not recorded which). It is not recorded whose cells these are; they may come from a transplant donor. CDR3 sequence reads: CASSNRAGEKLFF. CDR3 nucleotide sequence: TGTGCCAGCAGTAACCGGGCGGGGGAAAAACTGTTTTTT. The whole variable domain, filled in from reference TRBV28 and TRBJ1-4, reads DVKVTQSSRYLVKRTGEKVFLECVQDMDHENMFWYRQDPGLGLRLIYFSYDVKMKEKGDIPEGYSVSREKKERFSLILESASTNQTSMYLCASSNRAGEKLFFGSGTQLSVL.